What follows are 17 T cell receptor beta chains derived from one specimen sequenced in a study of tumor-infiltrating lymphocytes in primary liver carcinoma. A primer in the constant region served to generate TCR beta cDNA from 450 to 650 ng of total RNA. Nested multiplex PCR, run for three rounds with slightly modified ARM-PCR, yielded TCR beta libraries. Running around 9 cycles apiece, the first two PCR rounds relied on TRBV1-TRBV30 forward primers together with a C-beta reverse primer. TCRdb used MiXCR to reprocess the multiplex PCR reads, holding one entry per CDR3 protein. The sample gives approximately 330,000 distinct CDR3 sequences, approximately 65% of which show up once; 6.5% is in the top ten. Researchers drew blood RNA from unsorted whole blood and extracted germline DNA as well. Material: peripheral blood. Source of these receptors: a man between 40 and 49 years old with primary liver carcinoma and hepatitis B virus infection.

To note about this clonotype: Being one base from a much bigger clone, this may be a read error. This chain joins TRBV12-3 or TRBV12-4 and TRBJ1-2; D remains unclear. This CDR3 contains 15 residues. This CDR3 is CTSSLEVRKTYGYTF. The CDR3 nucleotides read TGTACCAGCAGTTTAGAGGTCAGGAAGACCTATGGCTACACCTTC.

Remarks on this clonotype: The junction departs from the called germline gene at one end, perhaps through a read error. The gene calls are TRBV12-3 or TRBV12-4 and TRBJ2-1; 9 bases are a match to TRBD2. The CDR3 is 15 residues long. The CDR3 region has the DNA TGTGTCAGCAGTCTTGGCGGGAGGGGTTACAATGAGCAGTTCTTC. Protein: CVSSLGGRGYNEQFF.

As to this clonotype: Since no conserved phenylalanine or tryptophan closes the CDR3, a read error is the likely cause. The chain joins TRBV6-6 to TRBJ1-2; tentatively, D is TRBD1 (5 bases). V was pared by 2 bases and J by 4 bases, with 26 bases between. The CDR3 runs to 19 residues. Germline CDR1 and CDR2: MNHNY and SVGAGI (reference sequence). The CDR3 DNA sequence: TGTGCCAGCAGTTACCCGAACTCCGGGACGAACCTAATCTCCTATGGCTACACCTCC. It codes for CASSYPNSGTNLISYGYTS.

This chain uses TRBV11-1 with TRBJ1-3; TRBD1 might be the D (5 bases). This CDR3 has 17 residues. Trimming left V 7 bases short and J 0 bases short, with 19 bases between. The germline gives CDR1 SGHAT, CDR2 FQDESV (reference sequence). The CDR3 loop is CASNRGWDLTSGNTIYF. The CDR3 coding sequence is TGTGCCAGCAACCGTGGATGGGACCTCACCTCTGGAAACACCATATATTTT. Looking up the rest from reference TRBV11-1 and TRBJ1-3 gives the full variable domain: EAEVAQSPRYKITEKSQAVAFWCDPISGHATLYWYRQILGQGPELLVQFQDESVVDDSQLPKDRFSAERLKGVDSTLKIQPAELGDSAMYLCASNRGWDLTSGNTIYFGEGSWLTVV.

The sample holds a few counts of this clonotype. At one of its ends the junction is not consistent with the germline gene, which may arise from a read error. The chain has TRBV6-5 and TRBJ2-7; D unresolved. The CDR3 totals 16 residues. CDR1 MNHEY and CDR2 SVGAGI come from the germline V gene. The CDR3 DNA sequence: TGTGCCAGCAGTTACCCGACGTTCGTAGGGCCCTATGAGCAGTACTTC. This encodes CASSYPTFVGPYEQYF.

This clonotype appeared many times. The chain employs TRBV11-2 and TRBJ2-7; perhaps TRBD1 as D (6 bases). The germline V and J ends were trimmed by 1 base and 0 bases, with 10 bases remaining between them. The CDR3 is 15 residues long. CDR1 is SGHAT, CDR2 FQNNGV, per germline. The CDR3 here is CASSLVLGASYEQYF. CDR3 bases: TGTGCCAGCAGCTTAGTTCTGGGGGCCTCCTACGAGCAGTACTTC.

Comment on this clonotype: One base away lies a much larger clone, so this may be a sequencing read error. The genes are TRBV10-3 and TRBJ2-4; D is ambiguous. This CDR3 comprises 19 residues. In germline, CDR1 is ENHRY, CDR2 SYGVKD. Trimming took off 7 bases at V and 6 bases at J, with 31 bases between the two ends. The CDR3 region has the DNA TGTGCCATCATTCCCCTCGGGCAACCGTTGTCTTACACGGGAAACATTCAGTACTTC. Its protein product is CAIIPLGQPLSYTGNIQYF.

The chain has TRBV5-6 and TRBJ2-3; 8 bases are a match to TRBD1. The CDR3 covers 16 residues. Germline CDR1 and CDR2: SGHDT and YYEEEE. The trim removed 3 bases at V and 0 bases at J, leaving 6 bases unmatched. The CDR3 loop reads CASSSGTGISTDTQYF. The CDR3 DNA sequence: TGTGCCAGCAGCTCCGGGACAGGAATTAGCACAGATACGCAGTATTTT.

As concerns this clonotype: One base away lies a much larger clone, so this may be a sequencing read error. This rearrangement joins TRBV10-3 to TRBJ1-3; no clear D gene. Germline-derived CDR1 and CDR2 are ENHRY and SYGVKD. The CDR3 spans 15 residues. The CDR3 here is CAIGGTGSSGNAIYF. The CDR3 DNA is TGTGCCATCGGAGGAACGGGGTCCTCTGGAAACGCCATATATTTT.

In regard to this clonotype: With a much larger clone just one base away, this may be a read error. This sequence joins TRBV12-3 or TRBV12-4 and TRBJ2-1, with 11 bases matching TRBD2. J gave up 2 bases and V 6 bases, and 6 bases lay outside the gene matches. The CDR3 has 16 residues. The CDR3 sequence is CASRLGTSGPYNEQFF. In DNA, the CDR3 is TGTGCCAGCAGATTGGGGACTAGCGGACCCTACAATGAGCAGTTCTTC.

In the case of this clonotype: An end of the junction does not agree with germline; a read error may underlie this. This rearrangement joins TRBV4-1 to TRBJ2-3; D possibly uses TRBD1 or TRBD2 (5 bases each). CDR1 is MGHRA and CDR2 is YSYEKL in the germline V gene. The length of the CDR3 is 16 residues. CDR3 bases: TGCGCCAGTAGCCAAGGATCGGACTGGGACGCAGATACGCAGTATTTT. As protein: CASSQGSDWDADTQYF.

The chain employs TRBV4-3 and TRBJ2-6; weak D call: TRBD1 (6 bases). Germline-derived CDR1 and CDR2 are LGHNA and YSLEER. The CDR3 covers 16 residues. V gave up 0 bases and J gave up 8 bases, with 14 bases separating them. The CDR3 loop reads CASSQDGGSETNVLTF. The CDR3 DNA is TGCGCCAGCAGCCAAGATGGGGGCTCTGAGACCAACGTCCTGACTTTC.

V usage is TRBV5-1 and J usage is TRBJ2-1, with 9 bases identical to TRBD2. V was clipped by 4 bases and J by 6 bases; unmatched bases: 5. The V gene's germline CDR1 is SGHRS and CDR2 YFSETQ. The CDR3 loop spans 14 amino acids. The CDR3 nucleotides are TGCGCCAGCAGCGCCATAGCGGGAGTCAATGAGCAGTTCTTC. It is translated as CASSAIAGVNEQFF.

About this clonotype itself: The conserved phenylalanine or tryptophan is not found at the CDR3 terminus, so this likely reflects a read error. This chain uses TRBV7-9 with TRBJ2-5; possible D gene TRBD1, 6 bases. Germline V CDR1 and CDR2: SEHNR, FQNEAQ (reference sequence). This CDR3 contains 12 residues. V shed 5 bases and J shed 7 bases, with 11 bases lying between them. The CDR3 loop reads CASSPDRLTQYL. CDR3 nucleotides: TGTGCCAGCAGCCCCGACAGGTTGACCCAGTACCTC.

Comment on this clonotype: Compared with germline, one end of the junction differs, possibly owing to a read error. V gene TRBV11-2 combines with J gene TRBJ1-5; D remains unclear. Germline V gene lookup returns CDR1 SGHAT and CDR2 FQNNGV. The CDR3 loop spans 15 amino acids. The CDR3 region is CASSSNSGFDQLQHF. CDR3 nucleotides: TGTGCCAGTAGCTCAAACTCAGGTTTCGATCAGCTCCAGCATTTT.

This clonotype was observed at least ten times. The chain links TRBV10-3 to TRBJ2-2; tentatively, D is TRBD1 (5 bases). From germline, CDR1 is ENHRY and CDR2 SYGVKD. With 7 bases removed from V and 1 base from J, the gap between germline ends came to 10 bases. This CDR3 comprises 14 residues. CDR3 in DNA: TGTGCCATCACCGATGGACAGAACACCGGGGAGCTGTTTTTT. Translation gives CAITDGQNTGELFF.

A single count supports this clonotype. The junction and the germline gene differ at one end; a read error may be behind it. The chain links TRBV5-1 to TRBJ1-2; D uncertain. This CDR3 comprises 13 residues. Germline values: CDR1 SGHRS, CDR2 YFSETQ. The CDR3 region has the DNA TGCGCCAGCAGCTTGGGACCGACCTATTGCTACACCTTC. This codes for CASSLGPTYCYTF.